This T cell receptor (beta chain) is drawn from a study of shared clonotypes between healthy human individuals. As processed by the authors: Junction-only sequences without quality scores were provided by ImmunoSEQ, so filtering was different. Clones were sequenced by immunoSEQ multiplex PCR, and TCRdb holds only the in-frame ones, with some missing. V and J calls and clone size are those listed in that table; D and trimming were worked out from the DNA. The sample records nearly 1,000,000 clones, 60% to 85% being singletons. Comment on this clone: Its antigen is currently unknown.

HIV-negative, healthy adults without recent acute infections or vaccinations were the donors. V dropped 7 bases and J dropped 5; count of bases not matched to a gene: 4. The CDR3 extends over 12 amino acids. Germline CDR1 SNHLY, CDR2 FYNNEI. Notes on the study in general: Generation probabilities were higher for clonotypes shared across all four sorted-subset donors than for unshared ones. Across a handful of donors, naive CD4 shared roughly 5%, naive CD8 approximately 3.5%, memory CD4 about 2.4%, memory CD8 0.4%.

V usage is TRBV2 and J usage is TRBJ2-5; 7 bases match TRBD1. The TCR originated in a man aged 18 to 29 in good health. Material: memory CD4+ T cells sorted from blood. The sample's subset: CD45RA-negative fraction. The CDR3 sequence is CASKDRAETQYF. In nucleotides, the CDR3 is TGTGCCAGCAAAGACAGGGCGGAGACCCAGTACTTC.